This TCR beta chain appears in the sequencing data of a study of T cell changes during pregnancy in multiple sclerosis (dated by TCRdb to 2018 to 2020). Study-level background: Changes in the T cell repertoire over the course of pregnancy were examined in this study in women with multiple sclerosis.

Libraries were built with the immunoSEQ multiplex PCR assay. The clones in this table, taken by TCRdb from immuneACCESS, are in-frame only. Not every clone is retained; where verified, under half of the shortfall comes from an unresolved V gene, and the cause of the rest is unknown. In all, the sample holds under 60,000 clones, and around 94% of those were seen once. The top ten hold 0.37% of the sample. Trimming takes 3 bases from V and 3 bases from J, and the germline ends sit 7 bases apart. The CDR1 and CDR2 encoded by the germline V gene (reference sequence) are LNHNV and YYDKDF. From its cysteine to its phenylalanine, the CDR3 spans 13 amino acids. Of all the DNA, just the CDR3 is kept, 39 bases in frame from base 1. On this clone: Its antigen is currently not known. Base quality data are lacking; no much larger clone is found one base away.

The sequence derives from a female donor in good health, enrolled as a control in a pregnancy study. This sequence uses TRBV15 and TRBJ2-3; TRBD2 is a possible D gene, resting on 5 matching bases. Sequenced here: CD4+ T cells from peripheral blood mononuclear cells, sampled in the second trimester of pregnancy. The DNA reads as follows: TGTGCCACCAGCAGCCCGGGAACAGATACGCAGTATTTT. This encodes CATSSPGTDTQYF.